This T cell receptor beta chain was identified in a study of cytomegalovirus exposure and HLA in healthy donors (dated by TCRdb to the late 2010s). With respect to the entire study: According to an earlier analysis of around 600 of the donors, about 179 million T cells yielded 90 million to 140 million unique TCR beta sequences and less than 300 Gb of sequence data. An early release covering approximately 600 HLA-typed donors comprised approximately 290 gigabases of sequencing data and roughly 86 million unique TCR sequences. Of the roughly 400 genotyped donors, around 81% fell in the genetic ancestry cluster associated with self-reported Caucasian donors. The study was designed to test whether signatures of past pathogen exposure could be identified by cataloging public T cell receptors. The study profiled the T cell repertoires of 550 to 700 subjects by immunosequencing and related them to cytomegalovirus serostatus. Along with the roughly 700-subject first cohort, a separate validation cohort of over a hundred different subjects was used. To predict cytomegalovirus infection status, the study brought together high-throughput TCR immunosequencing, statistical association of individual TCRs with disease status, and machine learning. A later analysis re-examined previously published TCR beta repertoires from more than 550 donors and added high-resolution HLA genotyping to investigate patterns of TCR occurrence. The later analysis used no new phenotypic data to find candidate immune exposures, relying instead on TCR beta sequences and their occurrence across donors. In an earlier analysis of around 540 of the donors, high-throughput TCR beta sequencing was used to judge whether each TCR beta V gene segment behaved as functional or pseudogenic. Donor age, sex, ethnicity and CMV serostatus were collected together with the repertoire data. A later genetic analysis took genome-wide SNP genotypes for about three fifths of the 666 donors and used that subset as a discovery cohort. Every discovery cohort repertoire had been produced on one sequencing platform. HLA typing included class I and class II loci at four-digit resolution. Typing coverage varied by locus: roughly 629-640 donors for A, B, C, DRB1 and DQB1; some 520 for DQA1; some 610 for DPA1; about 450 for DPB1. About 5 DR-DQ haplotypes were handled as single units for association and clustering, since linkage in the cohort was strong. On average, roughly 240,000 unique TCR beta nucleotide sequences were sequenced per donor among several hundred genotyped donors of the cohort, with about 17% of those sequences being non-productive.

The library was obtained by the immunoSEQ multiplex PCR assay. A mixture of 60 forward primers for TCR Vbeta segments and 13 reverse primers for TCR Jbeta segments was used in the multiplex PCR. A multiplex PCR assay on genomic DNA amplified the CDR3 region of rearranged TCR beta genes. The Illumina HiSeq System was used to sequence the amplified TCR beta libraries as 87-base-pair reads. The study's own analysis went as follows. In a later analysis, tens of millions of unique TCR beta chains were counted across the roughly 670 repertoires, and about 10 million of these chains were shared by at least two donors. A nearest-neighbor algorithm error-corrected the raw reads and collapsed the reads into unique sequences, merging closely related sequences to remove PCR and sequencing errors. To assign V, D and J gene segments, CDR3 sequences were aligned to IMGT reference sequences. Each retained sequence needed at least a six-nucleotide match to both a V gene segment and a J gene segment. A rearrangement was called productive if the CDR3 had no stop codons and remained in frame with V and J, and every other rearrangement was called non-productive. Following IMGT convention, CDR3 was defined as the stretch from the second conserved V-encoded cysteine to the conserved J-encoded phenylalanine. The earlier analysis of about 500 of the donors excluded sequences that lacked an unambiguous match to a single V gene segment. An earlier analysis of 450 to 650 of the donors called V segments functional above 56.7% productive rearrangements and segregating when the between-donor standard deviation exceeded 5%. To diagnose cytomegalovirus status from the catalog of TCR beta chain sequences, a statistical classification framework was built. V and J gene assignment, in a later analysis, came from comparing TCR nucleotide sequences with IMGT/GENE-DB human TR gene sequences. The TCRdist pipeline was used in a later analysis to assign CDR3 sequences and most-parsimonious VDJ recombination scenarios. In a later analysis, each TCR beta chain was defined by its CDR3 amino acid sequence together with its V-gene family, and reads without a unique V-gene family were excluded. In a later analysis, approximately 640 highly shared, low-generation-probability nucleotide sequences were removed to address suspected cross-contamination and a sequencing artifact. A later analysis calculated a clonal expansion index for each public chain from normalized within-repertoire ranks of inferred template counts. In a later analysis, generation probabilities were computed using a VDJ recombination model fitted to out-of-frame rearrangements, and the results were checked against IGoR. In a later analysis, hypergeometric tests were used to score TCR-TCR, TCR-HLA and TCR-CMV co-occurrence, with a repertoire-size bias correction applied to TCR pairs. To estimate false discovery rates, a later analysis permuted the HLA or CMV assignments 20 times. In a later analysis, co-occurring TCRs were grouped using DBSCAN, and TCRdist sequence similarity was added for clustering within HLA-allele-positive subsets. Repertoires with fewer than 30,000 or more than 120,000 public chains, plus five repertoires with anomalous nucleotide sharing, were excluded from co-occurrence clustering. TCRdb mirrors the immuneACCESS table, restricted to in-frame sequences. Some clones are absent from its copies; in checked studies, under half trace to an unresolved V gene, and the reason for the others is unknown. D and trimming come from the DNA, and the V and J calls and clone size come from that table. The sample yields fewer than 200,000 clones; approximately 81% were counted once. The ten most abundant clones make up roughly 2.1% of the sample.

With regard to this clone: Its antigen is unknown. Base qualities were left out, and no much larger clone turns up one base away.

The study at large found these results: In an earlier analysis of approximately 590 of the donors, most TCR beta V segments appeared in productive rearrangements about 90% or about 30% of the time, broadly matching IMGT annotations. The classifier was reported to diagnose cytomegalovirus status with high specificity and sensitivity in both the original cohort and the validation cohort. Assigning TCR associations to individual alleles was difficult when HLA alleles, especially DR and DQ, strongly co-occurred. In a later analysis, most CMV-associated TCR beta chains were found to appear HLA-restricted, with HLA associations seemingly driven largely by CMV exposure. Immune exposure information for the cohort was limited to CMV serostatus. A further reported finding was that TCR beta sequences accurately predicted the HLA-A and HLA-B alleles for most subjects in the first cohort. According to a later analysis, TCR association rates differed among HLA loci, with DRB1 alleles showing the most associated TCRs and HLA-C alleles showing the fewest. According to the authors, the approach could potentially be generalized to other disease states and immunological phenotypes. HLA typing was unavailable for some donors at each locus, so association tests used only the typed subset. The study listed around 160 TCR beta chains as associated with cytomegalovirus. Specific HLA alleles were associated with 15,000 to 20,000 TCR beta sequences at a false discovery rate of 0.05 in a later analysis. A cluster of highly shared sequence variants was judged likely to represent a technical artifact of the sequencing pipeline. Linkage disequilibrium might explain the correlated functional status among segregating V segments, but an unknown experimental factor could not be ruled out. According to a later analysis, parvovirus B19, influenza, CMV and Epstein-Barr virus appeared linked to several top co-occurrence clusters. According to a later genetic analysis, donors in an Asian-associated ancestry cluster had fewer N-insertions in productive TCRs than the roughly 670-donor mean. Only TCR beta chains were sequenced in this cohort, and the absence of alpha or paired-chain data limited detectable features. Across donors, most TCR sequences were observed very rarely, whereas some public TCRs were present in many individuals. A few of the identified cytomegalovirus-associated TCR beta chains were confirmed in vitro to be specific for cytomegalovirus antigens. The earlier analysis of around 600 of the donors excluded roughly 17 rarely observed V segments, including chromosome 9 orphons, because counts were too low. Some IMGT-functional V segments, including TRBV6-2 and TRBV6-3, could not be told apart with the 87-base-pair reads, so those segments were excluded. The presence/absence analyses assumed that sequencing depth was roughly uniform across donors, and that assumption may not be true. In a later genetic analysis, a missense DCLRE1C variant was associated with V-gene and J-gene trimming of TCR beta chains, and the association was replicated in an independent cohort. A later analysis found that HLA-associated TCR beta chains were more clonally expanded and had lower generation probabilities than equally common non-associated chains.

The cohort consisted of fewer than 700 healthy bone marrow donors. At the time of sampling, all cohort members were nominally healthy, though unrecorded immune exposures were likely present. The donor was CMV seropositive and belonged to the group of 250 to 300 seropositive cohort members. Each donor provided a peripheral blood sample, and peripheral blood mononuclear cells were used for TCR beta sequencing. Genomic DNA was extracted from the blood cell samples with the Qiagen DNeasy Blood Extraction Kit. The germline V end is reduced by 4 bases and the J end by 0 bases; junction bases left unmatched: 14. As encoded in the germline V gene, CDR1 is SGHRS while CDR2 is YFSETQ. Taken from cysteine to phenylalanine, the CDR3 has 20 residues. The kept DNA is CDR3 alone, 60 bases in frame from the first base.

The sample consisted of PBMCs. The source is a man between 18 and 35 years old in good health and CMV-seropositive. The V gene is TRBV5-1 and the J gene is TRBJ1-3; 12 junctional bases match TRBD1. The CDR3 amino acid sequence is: CASSLTTSGQGASSGNTIYF. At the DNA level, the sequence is TGCGCCAGCAGCCTGACGACCTCGGGACAGGGGGCCTCCTCTGGAAACACCATATATTTT.